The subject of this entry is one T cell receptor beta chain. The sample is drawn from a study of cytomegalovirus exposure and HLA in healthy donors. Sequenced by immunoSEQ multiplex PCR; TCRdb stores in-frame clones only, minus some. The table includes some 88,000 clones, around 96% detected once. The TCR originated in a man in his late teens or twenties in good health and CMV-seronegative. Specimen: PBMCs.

The CDR3 loop reads CASSLVSAGFSTEAFF. The CDR3 coding sequence is TGCGCCAGCAGCTTGGTATCGGCAGGCTTCAGCACTGAAGCTTTCTTT. This chain uses TRBV5-1 with TRBJ1-1; D unclear. Germline V lookup: CDR1 SGHRS, CDR2 YFSETQ. Trimming removed 0 bases at V and 4 bases at J, with 16 bases between. The CDR3 has 16 residues.